The T cell receptor beta chain under discussion was sequenced for a study of blood T cell repertoires in COVID-19 (dated by TCRdb to the early 2020s). Some background on the complete study: Collaborator samples came from the United States, Italy and Spain and covered acute and convalescent phases of COVID-19. Where HLA class I and class II types were available, the types were taken from metadata supplied by the sample provider, not from assay-based typing. Subjects who had been exposed to COVID-19, were actively infected with it, or had recovered from it provided the deeply sampled blood TCRbeta repertoires that made up the dataset. The repertoires were made available in a free public database intended to serve as a resource for research on the immune response to SARS-CoV-2. The sample metadata nearly always contained a de-identified subject ID, COVID-19 status, age in years and sex. The material from the prospective study consisted of cDNA or gDNA derived from T cells, B-cell-depleted T cells, or PBMCs. Samples came from the ongoing ImmuneRACE study (first 160 participants) plus 1,254 subjects from 6 global collaborators. What the work shows at the level of the full study, not this receptor alone: The quantity of clinical and demographic metadata differed by source and by participant and was supplied without curation.

TCRbeta CDR3 regions were amplified from genomic DNA by means of the immunoSEQ Assay, a bias-controlled multiplex PCR. Concerning the study's data processing: Within the assay, amplification of reference gene primers was used to estimate how many nucleated cells each sample contained. To quantify the absolute abundance of each unique TCRbeta CDR3 rearrangement, sequence reads were collapsed and filtered. Productive Simpson clonality was computed per sample as the square root of Simpson's diversity index over productive rearrangements. The immuneACCESS repertoire file appears here via TCRdb, limited to in-frame rearrangements. These files lack a portion of the clones; in checked studies, under half of the deficit traces to unresolved V genes, and the cause of the others is not known. The DNA was the basis for D and trimming; V, J and clone size are from that table. The sample contains around 65,000 clones, approximately 78% of them found a single time. The top ten clones comprise roughly 13% of the sample.

This clone came up once. Its antigen specificity is not known. Base qualities are not recorded, but no much larger clone differs from it by a single base. Each collaborating institution followed its own protocols to collect whole blood in K2EDTA tubes. Collaborator samples were shipped for TCRbeta analysis as frozen whole blood, isolated PBMCs, or DNA extracted from either sample type. Ends trimmed: V by 4 bases, J by 1 base; bases unmatched to a gene: 4. The CDR3 runs 15 amino acids, cysteine and phenylalanine included. Left in the record is the CDR3 DNA by itself, 45 bases read in frame from the first base. The germline V gene encodes CDR1 MDHEN and CDR2 SYDVKM.

This receptor chain uses TRBV28 and TRBJ2-3; 8 central nucleotides agree with TRBD2. The TCR comes from a human donor in a cohort sampled during active COVID-19. Material for sequencing was peripheral blood. At the DNA level, the sequence is TGTGCCAGCAGTTGGCGGGGGGAGGGCACAGATACGCAGTATTTT. It encodes CASSWRGEGTDTQYF.